This T cell receptor (beta chain) derives from a study of blood T cell repertoires in COVID-19. Study overall: Acute-phase and convalescent COVID-19 samples originated in the United States, Italy and Spain. From T cells, B-cell-depleted T cells, or PBMCs came the material, which was cDNA or gDNA.

Methods used by the authors: Amplification from reference gene primers served as the basis for estimated nucleated cell counts. Sequenced by immunoSEQ multiplex PCR; TCRdb stores in-frame clones only, minus some. Clonal size and the V and J genes are those of that table, whereas D and trimming came from the DNA. The sample holds roughly 81,000 clones; 85% to 90% are singletons and the top ten take roughly 5%. J gave up 3 bases and V 6 bases, and 5 bases lay outside the gene matches. The CDR3 has 13 residues. Germline V gives CDR1 SQVTM, CDR2 ANQGSEA. Material: peripheral blood. This sequence was found in a man aged 35 to 55 with acute or convalescent COVID-19. This chain joins TRBV29-1 and TRBJ1-5; 7 nucleotides line up with TRBD1. The CDR3 DNA reads TGCAGCGTAGGGGACAGCTACAATCAGCCCCAGCATTTT. It codes for CSVGDSYNQPQHF.